A selection of T cell receptor beta chains follows, all from one sample in a study of CD8 T cells in seronegative destructive rheumatoid arthritis. Measured with immunoSEQ multiplex PCR; TCRdb has only the in-frame clones, and not every one. Among under 800 clones listed, less than 90% were seen once. Material: CD8+ T cells from blood. All receptors derive from a woman between 45 and 75 years old with seronegative destructive rheumatoid arthritis. The CDR3 runs from the conserved cysteine through the conserved F or W. Expanded clones are given a class, and other clones once, few, many or no size at all.

NA,TRBV7-8,TRBJ2-5,CASSFGGRMGETQYF
NA,TRBV19,TRBJ1-5,CASSIQSPQGYPPRNQPQHF
NA,TRBV5-1,TRBJ1-1,CASSLGGEMGNTEAFF
NA,TRBV4-2,TRBJ2-2,CASSQTGLAGGTFNIAGELFF
NA,TRBV6-6,TRBJ2-3,CASSLPGHPGPDTQYF
NA,TRBV19,TRBJ1-1,CASSSITGGPLNTEAFF
NA,TRBV20-1,TRBJ1-2,CSAAGSYGYTF
NA,TRBV20-1,TRBJ2-2,CSAAQGRELFF
NA,TRBV5-1,TRBJ2-2,CASSLAGQSNTGELFF
NA,TRBV28,TRBJ1-1,CASSFGGDAFF
NA,TRBV4-3,TRBJ1-6,CASSQDRGGGTPLHF
NA,TRBV6-1,TRBJ1-2,CASSVQTGAAYGYTF
NA,TRBV13,TRBJ1-4,CASSLSWGQGYEKLFF
NA,TRBV6-1,TRBJ1-4,CASMRRAAGKLFF
NA,TRBV5-1,TRBJ2-7,CASSFRGEAYEQYF
NA,TRBV28,TRBJ2-5,CASSWTDRDQETQYF
NA,TRBV19,TRBJ2-3,CASQGSTLDRAWDTQYF
NA,TRBV11-3,TRBJ2-1,CASSFGLAGNEQFF
NA,TRBV6-1,TRBJ1-4,CASSESGGLYEKLFF
once,TRBV19,TRBJ1-3,CASRPRPGQQRNTIYF
NA,TRBV5-8,TRBJ2-1,CASSLRGSSYNEQFF
NA,TRBV6-6,TRBJ2-3,CASSWDSFGDTQYF
NA,TRBV4-1,TRBJ2-5,CASSQDEAGETQYF
NA,TRBV5-1,TRBJ1-1,CASSLGAGGAFF
NA,TRBV5-6,TRBJ2-3,CASSEGGYTDTQYF
NA,TRBV4-1,TRBJ1-6,CASSQFGQGAWSPLHF
NA,TRBV5-4,TRBJ1-2,CASSLGLGTGIDGYTF
NA,TRBV7-9,TRBJ1-1,CASSSLQGKGKNTEAFF
NA,TRBV29-1,TRBJ1-1,CSDQTGLGTEAFF
NA,TRBV27,TRBJ2-4,CASSLSVGVAKNIQYF
NA,TRBV7-9,TRBJ2-7,CASIPLAGGEEQYF
NA,TRBV16,TRBJ2-7,CASTKGTANSYEQYF
NA,TRBV28,TRBJ1-5,CASSSWARLFFRRGEEQPQHF
NA,TRBV9,TRBJ1-5,CASSVGYATQPQHF
NA,TRBV7-6,TRBJ1-4,CASSITDSLNEKLFF
NA,TRBV4-2,TRBJ1-4,CASSQGGWQGAIGTNEKLFF
few,TRBV11-2,TRBJ2-1,CASNWGSAPYNEQFF
NA,TRBV13,TRBJ1-2,CASSLDRNPSNYGYTF
NA,TRBV19,TRBJ2-7,CASSRHVAAHPEQYF
few,TRBV4-3,TRBJ2-7,CASSQEAQGVYEQYF
NA,TRBV30,TRBJ2-1,CAWNHGLRNEQFF
NA,TRBV19,TRBJ2-7,CASKGTGTYEQYF
NA,TRBV27,TRBJ2-1,CASSLAASGRNEQFF